The following is a TCR beta chain sequence with its context. No antigen is known for it. This sample stems from a study of OX40 agonist ivuxolimab in advanced cancers. Study-level background: Hepatocellular carcinoma, melanoma, renal cell or head and neck cancer occurred in dose-escalation patients. Study observations and caveats: Normalized T-cell clonal expansion was also low in some nonresponders. Both CD4+ and CD8+ T cell populations in blood had undergone clonal expansion by week 6 at 0.1 to 3.0 mg/kg.

Assay used: immunoSEQ multiplex PCR; TCRdb lists only in-frame clones, some missing. This table holds tens of thousands of clones, nearly 90% found once. The sequencing here drew on CD4+ or CD8+ T cells sorted from blood, taken in a trial of the OX40 agonist ivuxolimab. The sequence came from an adult with an advanced solid tumor such as melanoma, head and neck, liver or kidney cancer.

CDR3 sequence: CASSLTPGGKSEQYF. For the CDR3, the DNA is TGTGCCAGCAGCTTAACCCCGGGGGGCAAAAGCGAGCAGTACTTC. V usage is TRBV11-2 and J usage is TRBJ2-7; TRBD2 is a possible D gene (7 bases). The CDR3 has 15 residues. Per germline, CDR1 SGHAT and CDR2 FQNNGV. Trimming shortened V by 2 bases and J by 6 bases, and 17 bases separated the two germline ends.